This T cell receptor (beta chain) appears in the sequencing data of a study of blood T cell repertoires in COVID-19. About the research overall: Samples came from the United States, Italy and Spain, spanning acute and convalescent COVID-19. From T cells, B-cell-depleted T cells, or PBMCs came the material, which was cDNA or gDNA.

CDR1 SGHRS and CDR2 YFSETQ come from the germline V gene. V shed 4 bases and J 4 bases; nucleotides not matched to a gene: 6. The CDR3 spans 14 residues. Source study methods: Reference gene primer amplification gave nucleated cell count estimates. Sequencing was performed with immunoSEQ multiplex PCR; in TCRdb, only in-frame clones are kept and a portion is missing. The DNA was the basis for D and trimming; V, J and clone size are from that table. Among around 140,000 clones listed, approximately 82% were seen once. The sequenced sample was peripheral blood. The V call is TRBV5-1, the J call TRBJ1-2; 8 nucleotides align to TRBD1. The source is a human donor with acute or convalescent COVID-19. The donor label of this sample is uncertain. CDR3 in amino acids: CASSDTGGIYGYTF. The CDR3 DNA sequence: TGCGCCAGCAGCGATACAGGGGGAATCTATGGCTACACCTTC.